The entry that follows covers one T cell receptor (beta chain) sequence. What it binds is not known. Between the trimmed V and J ends, which lost 0 bases and 4 bases, there was a span of 14 bases. CDR3 length: 15 residues. The V gene's germline CDR1 is SGHDT and CDR2 YYEEEE. TCRdb used MiXCR to reprocess the RT-PCR reads, holding one entry per CDR3 protein. The table records around 790,000 distinct CDR3 sequences, approximately 21% of them present only once. The sample comes from a study of response to subunit inactivated influenza vaccine. Whole-study results and caveats: It was suggested by the authors that few new T cells are recruited by each seasonal influenza vaccination.

The sample was PBMCs from blood, taken around 5 days after vaccination. The chain combines TRBV5-6 with TRBJ2-7, with D maybe TRBD1 (5 bases). The clonotype was recovered from a man aged 50 or older who received an inactivated influenza vaccine. The CDR3 DNA follows: TGTGCCAGCAGCTTGGGGTTTGGGGCAAGATACGAGCAGTACTTC. The encoded protein is CASSLGFGARYEQYF.